Listed below are T cell receptor beta chains from one sample, sequenced in a study of shared clonotypes between healthy human individuals. The protocol was immunoSEQ multiplex PCR, while the TCRdb copy is restricted to in-frame clones and leaves out a portion. The sample yields 450,000 to 500,000 clones, 70% to 80% seen once. The sequenced sample was PBMCs. The origin of the receptors is a woman aged 35 to 49 in good health. Some clones in this sample may be carry-over from other donors' samples. Each CDR3 is given with its conserved first and last residue. The D gene is left open where the match is weak.

V,D,J,CDR3
TRBV2,NA,TRBJ2-5,CASSDQGLGLETQYF
TRBV4-2,NA,TRBJ2-1,CASSGGTNLNNEQFF
TRBV15,TRBD2,TRBJ2-3,CATSREAGGPNTQYF
TRBV5-1,NA,TRBJ2-5,CASSLVVEGQETQYF
TRBV5-5,NA,TRBJ1-5,CASSLDSQGQPQHF
TRBV28,NA,TRBJ2-7,CASSYGRGPCFSREQYF
TRBV19,NA,TRBJ2-1,CASSNPLKYNEQFF
TRBV7-6,TRBD1,TRBJ2-3,CASSPDRVSDTQYF
TRBV5-1,NA,TRBJ2-6,CASSLEAFSSGANVLTF
TRBV29-1,NA,TRBJ2-5,CSVELALETQYF
TRBV29-1,NA,TRBJ2-7,CSVEIGGRSYEQYF
TRBV19,TRBD1,TRBJ1-1,CASTGGQANLEAFF
TRBV7-2,TRBD1,TRBJ2-7,CASTPDRVSYEQYF
TRBV28,NA,TRBJ2-7,CAVRRINYEQYF
TRBV27,NA,TRBJ2-2,CASKVQTNTEELFF
TRBV30,NA,TRBJ1-3,CAWSRSGNTIYF
TRBV28,TRBD1,TRBJ1-6,CASRLPGQGGSPLHF
TRBV10-2,NA,TRBJ2-1,CASSSAHNEQFF
TRBV9,TRBD1,TRBJ2-7,CASSLRGDRGLGEQYF
TRBV7-2,TRBD1,TRBJ1-2,CASSSGQAYGYTF
TRBV7-3,NA,TRBJ2-3,CASSLGRASTDTQYF
TRBV15,TRBD2,TRBJ2-2,CATSMGLANTGELFF
TRBV19,TRBD1,TRBJ2-4,CASTTGQPHIQYF
TRBV7-3,TRBD2,TRBJ2-7,CASSPIGLAGTYEQYF
TRBV5-1,NA,TRBJ1-1,CASCLDRPHLGEAFF
TRBV4-2,NA,TRBJ2-2,CASSQEVVSTGELLF
TRBV10-3,TRBD2,TRBJ2-5,CAISPLAGVGSRETQYF
TRBV9,NA,TRBJ1-2,CASTGTNNYGYTF
TRBV10-1,NA,TRBJ2-2,CASSEAGSNTGELFF
TRBV19,NA,TRBJ2-6,CASSPWGSSGANVLTF